The 6 T cell receptor beta chains below were found in one sample sequenced in a study of CD8 T cells in ankylosing spondylitis. From the 5' RACE reads, TCRdb called clonotypes with MiXCR, one entry per CDR3 protein. In the table there are some 130,000 distinct CDR3 sequences, around 10% of which are singletons. Material: blood, either unsorted or a sorted T cell fraction (not recorded which). The receptor set was obtained from a female donor with ankylosing spondylitis or in good health (not recorded which).

Concerning this clonotype itself: A much larger clone sits a single nucleotide away, making a read error possible. V gene TRBV6-1 combines with J gene TRBJ2-1; no definite D call. From germline, CDR1 is MNHNS and CDR2 SASEGT. This CDR3 comprises 12 residues. CDR3 sequence (DNA): TGTGCCTGCAGTGAAGTTGGAAATGAGCAGTTCTTC. Amino acids: CACSEVGNEQFF.

This clonotype has a count of ten or more. Written as DNA, the CDR3 is TGCGCCAGCAGCTTGGGAGTGTTAGGTAACTACGAGCAGTACTTC. It is translated as CASSLGVLGNYEQYF. V usage is TRBV5-1 and J usage is TRBJ2-7, with D uncertain. Germline V gene data show CDR1 as SGHRS and CDR2 as YFSETQ. The V end lost 0 bases, the J end lost 3 bases, and 13 bases lay between the germline ends. The CDR3 runs to 15 residues.

There are many counts of this clonotype. This sequence joins TRBV7-8 and TRBJ1-1; D is unclear. In germline, CDR1 is SGHVS, CDR2 FQNEAQ. CDR3 size: 13 residues. Trimming shortened V by 0 bases and J by 11 bases, and 13 bases separated the two germline ends. The CDR3 region is CASSLAESRHAFF. CDR3 nucleotide sequence: TGTGCCAGCAGCTTAGCGGAGTCCCGCCACGCTTTCTTT.

This clonotype was seen many times. The chain recombines TRBV20-1 with TRBJ2-7; TRBD1 matches 8 bases. The CDR3 has 14 amino acids. CDR1 is DFQATT and CDR2 is SNEGSKA in the germline V gene (reference sequence). V shed 3 bases, J shed 2 bases, and the junction held 6 bases outside the gene matches. CDR3: CSARDRVGTYEQYF. Written as DNA, the CDR3 is TGCAGTGCTAGGGACAGGGTTGGTACCTACGAGCAGTACTTC.

This clonotype occurred many times. The chain is built from TRBV2 and TRBJ2-1, with 14 nucleotides matching TRBD2. Germline assignment: CDR1 SNHLY and CDR2 FYNNEI. V gave up 3 bases and J gave up 6 bases; unmatched junction bases: 7. There are 17 residues in the CDR3. CDR3 loop: CASSDIGTSGSSNEQFF. CDR3 sequence (DNA): TGTGCCAGCAGTGATATCGGGACTAGCGGGAGTAGCAATGAGCAGTTCTTC.

This clonotype was seen a handful of times. The chain uses TRBV12-3 or TRBV12-4 and TRBJ1-6; no clear D. The CDR3 loop spans 13 amino acids. The V and J ends lost 1 base and 11 bases respectively, with 9 bases between them. CDR3 nucleotide sequence: TGTGCCAGCAGTTTAGGTGGAGGGCCACCCCTCCACTTT. This encodes CASSLGGGPPLHF.